The rows below give T cell receptor beta chains drawn from one sample of a study of blood T cells in healthy people across ages. TCRdb re-analysed the 5' RACE reads in MiXCR, keeping a single row per CDR3 protein. The profile shows about 780,000 distinct CDR3 sequences, approximately 24% of them singletons. This sample also belongs to another study, concerning T cells of mothers and their children.

Sample: blood. The origin of the receptors is a boy aged 5-17 years in good health. Each CDR3 is given with its conserved first and last residue. The order of the fields is D gene, clone size, V gene, J gene, CDR3 protein, CDR3 DNA. D genes are given only for firm matches. Clone sizes are given selectively: once, few, many, or a class where the clone is expanded.

D: -; size: few; V: TRBV7-9; J: TRBJ2-1; CDR3: CASSSELSYNEQFF; DNA: TGTGCCAGCAGCTCGGAGCTATCCTACAATGAGCAGTTCTTC
D: -; size: -; V: TRBV9; J: TRBJ1-3; CDR3: CASSDRDGGNTIHF; DNA: TGTGCCAGCAGCGACCGGGACGGAGGAAACACCATACATTTT
D: -; size: -; V: TRBV9; J: TRBJ1-3; CDR3: CASSGHRVNGNTIYF; DNA: TGTGCCAGCAGCGGGCACAGAGTGAATGGAAACACCATATATTTT
D: TRBD1; size: few; V: TRBV5-1; J: TRBJ2-7; CDR3: CASSLESTGDTYEQYF; DNA: TGCGCCAGCAGCTTGGAGTCGACAGGGGACACCTACGAGCAGTACTTC
D: -; size: few; V: TRBV29-1; J: TRBJ2-5; CDR3: CSVGVGADYGETQYF; DNA: TGCAGCGTGGGGGTGGGGGCAGACTACGGAGAGACCCAGTACTTC
D: -; size: -; V: TRBV3-1; J: TRBJ2-7; CDR3: CASSQRSGNHEQYF; DNA: TGTGCCAGCAGCCAAAGGTCAGGGAACCACGAGCAGTACTTC
D: TRBD1; size: few; V: TRBV9; J: TRBJ1-2; CDR3: CASSVGDRVGYTF; DNA: TGTGCCAGCAGCGTAGGGGACAGGGTTGGCTACACCTTC
D: TRBD1; size: -; V: TRBV12-3/TRBV12-4; J: TRBJ2-1; CDR3: CANSTNPGQGIVNEQFF; DNA: TGTGCCAACAGCACCAATCCCGGACAGGGGATAGTGAATGAGCAGTTCTTC
D: TRBD1; size: -; V: TRBV27; J: TRBJ2-7; CDR3: CASSLPITSGQGYEQYF; DNA: TGTGCCAGCAGTTTACCGATTACATCGGGACAGGGGTACGAGCAGTACTTC
D: -; size: few; V: TRBV12-3/TRBV12-4; J: TRBJ1-4; CDR3: CAGGARTNEKLFF; DNA: TGTGCCGGCGGAGCGAGGACTAATGAAAAACTGTTTTTT
D: TRBD2; size: -; V: TRBV5-1; J: TRBJ2-5; CDR3: CASSLRASGGKETQYF; DNA: TGCGCCAGCAGCTTGAGGGCTAGCGGGGGGAAAGAGACCCAGTACTTC
D: -; size: few; V: TRBV4-1; J: TRBJ2-7; CDR3: CASSQGSSLGQDEQYF; DNA: TGCGCCAGCAGCCAAGGTTCTTCCCTAGGACAAGACGAGCAGTACTTC
D: -; size: -; V: TRBV18; J: TRBJ1-4; CDR3: CASSPDRSTNEKLFF; DNA: TGTGCCAGCTCACCCGACAGATCAACTAATGAAAAACTGTTTTTT
D: -; size: -; V: TRBV2; J: TRBJ1-1; CDR3: CASGRFTEAFF; DNA: TGTGCCAGCGGAAGGTTTACTGAAGCTTTCTTT
D: -; size: -; V: TRBV9; J: TRBJ2-5; CDR3: CASSVGTVQGQETQYF; DNA: TGTGCCAGCAGCGTAGGGACCGTACAGGGACAAGAGACCCAGTACTTC
D: TRBD1; size: many; V: TRBV12-3/TRBV12-4; J: TRBJ2-5; CDR3: CASSPGQGETQYF; DNA: TGTGCCAGCAGCCCGGGACAGGGAGAGACCCAGTACTTC
D: -; size: -; V: TRBV18; J: TRBJ1-1; CDR3: CASSLPLAEAFF; DNA: TGTGCCAGCTCACTACCTTTGGCTGAAGCTTTCTTT
D: -; size: -; V: TRBV6-6; J: TRBJ2-1; CDR3: CASSYSFGSYEQCF; DNA: TGTGCCAGCAGTTACTCGTTCGGGTCCTACGAGCAGTGCTTC
D: TRBD1; size: few; V: TRBV7-3; J: TRBJ2-1; CDR3: CASSLTGSPNNEQFF; DNA: TGTGCCAGCAGCTTGACAGGGTCCCCTAACAATGAGCAGTTCTTC
D: -; size: few; V: TRBV12-3/TRBV12-4; J: TRBJ2-5; CDR3: CASSLTPDGETQYF; DNA: TGTGCCAGCAGTTTAACTCCGGACGGAGAGACCCAGTACTTC
D: -; size: few; V: TRBV9; J: TRBJ2-2; CDR3: CASSVEGSDTGELFF; DNA: TGTGCCAGCAGCGTAGAAGGTTCCGACACCGGGGAGCTGTTTTTT
D: TRBD1; size: few; V: TRBV29-1; J: TRBJ1-1; CDR3: CSVGDSRRAFF; DNA: TGCAGCGTTGGGGACAGCCGGAGAGCTTTCTTT
D: -; size: few; V: TRBV12-3/TRBV12-4; J: TRBJ1-4; CDR3: CASSFTGLREKLFF; DNA: TGTGCCAGCAGTTTCACAGGGTTAAGAGAAAAACTGTTTTTT
D: TRBD2; size: -; V: TRBV7-2; J: TRBJ2-7; CDR3: CASSGSGGTSYEQYF; DNA: TGTGCCAGCAGCGGTAGCGGGGGGACCTCCTACGAGCAGTACTTC
D: -; size: -; V: TRBV5-1; J: TRBJ2-1; CDR3: CASSLPTGKEKEQFF; DNA: TGCGCCAGCAGCTTACCCACCGGCAAGGAAAAAGAGCAGTTCTTC
D: TRBD2; size: -; V: TRBV20-1; J: TRBJ2-7; CDR3: CSATPSGTSGGEQYF; DNA: TGCAGTGCTACCCCCAGTGGGACTAGCGGGGGCGAGCAGTACTTC
D: TRBD2; size: -; V: TRBV5-4; J: TRBJ2-3; CDR3: CASSPQFSGGTDTQYF; DNA: TGTGCCAGCAGCCCCCAATTTAGCGGGGGGACAGATACGCAGTATTTT
D: -; size: few; V: TRBV6-1; J: TRBJ2-5; CDR3: CASSELIAGGGAQYF; DNA: TGTGCCAGCAGTGAATTAATAGCTGGCGGTGGGGCCCAGTACTTC
D: TRBD2; size: few; V: TRBV20-1; J: TRBJ2-4; CDR3: CSARDPAGGQNIQYF; DNA: TGCAGTGCTAGAGATCCAGCGGGGGGGCAAAACATTCAGTACTTC
D: -; size: -; V: TRBV5-6; J: TRBJ1-1; CDR3: CASSLGVNEAFF; DNA: TGTGCCAGCAGCTTGGGGGTCAACGAAGCTTTCTTT
D: -; size: few; V: TRBV4-1; J: TRBJ2-1; CDR3: CASSQAPERVSYNEQFF; DNA: TGCGCCAGCAGCCAAGCCCCCGAGCGGGTGAGCTACAATGAGCAGTTCTTC
D: -; size: few; V: TRBV11-2; J: TRBJ2-2; CDR3: CASIRRVGGNTGELFF; DNA: TGTGCCAGCATCCGCAGGGTTGGAGGGAACACCGGGGAGCTGTTTTTT
D: -; size: -; V: TRBV6-2/TRBV6-3; J: TRBJ1-3; CDR3: CASCGSGNTLYF; DNA: TGTGCCAGCTGTGGGTCTGGAAACACCCTATATTTT
D: TRBD1; size: -; V: TRBV7-2; J: TRBJ1-2; CDR3: CASSLYRGQNYGYTF; DNA: TGTGCCAGCAGCTTATACAGGGGGCAAAACTATGGCTACACCTTC
D: -; size: -; V: TRBV14; J: TRBJ2-5; CDR3: CASSQTTGIRQETQYF; DNA: TGTGCCAGCAGCCAGACCACAGGGATCCGCCAAGAGACCCAGTACTTC
D: -; size: -; V: TRBV12-3/TRBV12-4; J: TRBJ2-1; CDR3: CASTRARGAGEQFF; DNA: TGTGCCAGCACCCGAGCCCGGGGGGCTGGTGAGCAGTTCTTC
D: TRBD2; size: -; V: TRBV11-3; J: TRBJ2-1; CDR3: CASSLDPSGSSYNEQFF; DNA: TGTGCCAGCAGCTTAGACCCGAGCGGGAGCTCCTACAATGAGCAGTTCTTC
D: TRBD2; size: many; V: TRBV7-2; J: TRBJ2-5; CDR3: CASSIRLALETQYF; DNA: TGTGCCAGCAGCATCAGACTAGCGCTAGAGACCCAGTACTTC
D: -; size: few; V: TRBV5-6; J: TRBJ2-7; CDR3: CASSLERQDYEQYF; DNA: TGTGCCAGCAGCTTGGAAAGACAGGACTACGAGCAGTACTTC
D: TRBD1; size: -; V: TRBV12-3/TRBV12-4; J: TRBJ1-4; CDR3: CASRQPGQGAYEKLFF; DNA: TGTGCCAGCAGGCAACCGGGACAGGGGGCGTACGAAAAACTGTTTTTT
D: TRBD1; size: -; V: TRBV5-1; J: TRBJ1-1; CDR3: CASSDSGTANTEAFF; DNA: TGCGCCAGCAGCGATTCCGGGACAGCCAACACTGAAGCTTTCTTT
D: -; size: few; V: TRBV4-2; J: TRBJ2-1; CDR3: CASSQRPRGGAYNEQFF; DNA: TGTGCCAGCAGCCAAAGGCCGAGGGGGGGCGCCTACAATGAGCAGTTCTTC
D: -; size: -; V: TRBV5-1; J: TRBJ2-7; CDR3: CASSLESASYEQYF; DNA: TGCGCCAGCAGCTTGGAATCCGCCAGCTACGAGCAGTACTTC
D: TRBD2; size: -; V: TRBV7-3; J: TRBJ2-2; CDR3: CASSPRGGRNTGELFF; DNA: TGTGCCAGCAGCCCTCGGGGGGGAAGGAACACCGGGGAGCTGTTTTTT
D: -; size: few; V: TRBV18; J: TRBJ2-1; CDR3: CASSSEQVRSEQFF; DNA: TGTGCCAGCTCATCGGAGCAGGTAAGGTCGGAGCAGTTCTTC
D: -; size: -; V: TRBV7-3; J: TRBJ2-1; CDR3: CASSLGGRGSSYNEQFF; DNA: TGTGCCAGCAGCTTAGGGGGCAGGGGAAGCTCCTACAATGAGCAGTTCTTC
D: TRBD2; size: -; V: TRBV3-1; J: TRBJ2-1; CDR3: CASSQSLAGGNNEQFF; DNA: TGTGCCAGCAGCCAATCACTAGCGGGGGGGAACAATGAGCAGTTCTTC
D: TRBD1; size: -; V: TRBV12-3/TRBV12-4; J: TRBJ1-2; CDR3: CASRRDRVEASYTF; DNA: TGTGCCAGCAGGCGCGACAGGGTAGAGGCGAGCTACACCTTC
D: -; size: many; V: TRBV5-1; J: TRBJ2-5; CDR3: CASSLVAAAETQYF; DNA: TGCGCCAGCAGCTTGGTCGCCGCCGCAGAGACCCAGTACTTC
D: TRBD2; size: few; V: TRBV29-1; J: TRBJ2-5; CDR3: CSVRAGGLQETQYF; DNA: TGCAGCGTGAGGGCGGGGGGCCTACAAGAGACCCAGTACTTC
D: -; size: -; V: TRBV6-1; J: TRBJ2-7; CDR3: CASRERPPGHHYEQYF; DNA: TGTGCCAGCAGAGAACGACCACCGGGACACCACTACGAGCAGTACTTC
D: TRBD1; size: few; V: TRBV6-6; J: TRBJ2-1; CDR3: CASSYYGTGSDEQFF; DNA: TGTGCCAGCAGTTACTACGGGACAGGGAGCGATGAGCAGTTCTTC
D: -; size: -; V: TRBV6-5; J: TRBJ1-1; CDR3: CASSYSNWGANTEAFF; DNA: TGTGCCAGCAGTTACTCGAACTGGGGAGCGAACACTGAAGCTTTCTTT
D: -; size: -; V: TRBV29-1; J: TRBJ2-1; CDR3: CSGGRRGNNEQFF; DNA: TGCAGCGGTGGGCGCAGGGGCAACAATGAGCAGTTCTTC